The rows below give T cell receptor beta chains drawn from one sample of a study of breast tumors, draining lymph nodes, adjacent tissues. TCRdb analysed the multiplex PCR reads with MiXCR anew, one entry per CDR3 protein. The sample includes 20,000 to 25,000 distinct CDR3 sequences, 32% seen only once; the top ten take around 10%. The sample taken for sequencing was breast tumor tissue. All receptors derive from a female donor with breast cancer. Some clones in this sample may be carry-over from other donors' samples. CDR3s include the opening cysteine and the closing phenylalanine or tryptophan. The order of the fields is J gene, V gene, clone size, D gene, CDR3 DNA, CDR3 protein. A D gene is named only where the DNA matches it firmly. Clone size is not always given. Where it is, it says once, few, many or a class for expanded clones.

>TRBJ2-1|TRBV18|many|.
TGTGCCAGCTCACCGCCGACGGGCTACAATGAGCAGTTCTTC
CASSPPTGYNEQFF
>TRBJ2-1|TRBV6-5|many|.
TGTGCCAGCAGTTACTCGGGAAGTTCAAGTGAGCAGTTCTTC
CASSYSGSSSEQFF
>TRBJ1-2|TRBV7-8|many|.
TGTGCCAGCAGCTTAGACCGGGGGTATAGGTTTGATGGCTACACCTTC
CASSLDRGYRFDGYTF
>TRBJ1-4|TRBV5-1|many|.
TGCGCCAGCAGCTTGGCGGGGGCAGGGGAAAAACTGTTTTTT
CASSLAGAGEKLFF
>TRBJ1-2|TRBV20-1|once|TRBD1
TGCAGTGCGCTGACAGGGGGCGCACCCTATGGCTACACCTTC
CSALTGGAPYGYTF
>TRBJ2-1|TRBV14|many|.
TGTGCCAGCAGCCAAGGCGCTGGACACAGATTCTACAATGAGCAGTTCTTC
CASSQGAGHRFYNEQFF
>TRBJ2-7|TRBV6-5|.|TRBD1
TGTGCCAGCAGTTACGAGGGACAGGGAACCTACGAGCAGTACTTC
CASSYEGQGTYEQYF
>TRBJ2-5|TRBV10-3|many|.
TGTGCCATCTCCAAGGGGGGGGAGACCCAGTACTTC
CAISKGGETQYF
>TRBJ2-7|TRBV20-1|.|TRBD2
TGCAGTGCTAGCTGGGGACTAGCGCGCAGGGACGAGCAGTACTTC
CSASWGLARRDEQYF
>TRBJ2-5|TRBV11-3|medium-sized|TRBD2
TGTGCCAGCAGCTACCAGACTAGCGGGATCGAGACCCAGTACTTC
CASSYQTSGIETQYF
>TRBJ2-2|TRBV18|.|TRBD2
TGTGCCAGCTCACGGACTAGCGGGATTGTCGGGGGGCTGTTTTTT
CASSRTSGIVGGLFF
>TRBJ2-7|TRBV6-6|medium-sized|TRBD2
TGTGCCAGCAGTTACTCGGGGACTAGCGGGAGGGAGCAGTACTTC
CASSYSGTSGREQYF
>TRBJ2-1|TRBV4-3|.|TRBD2
TGCGCCAGCAGCCAAGGCGGGAGCGCCTACAATGAGCAGTTCTTC
CASSQGGSAYNEQFF
>TRBJ1-1|TRBV19|.|TRBD1
TGTGCCAGTAGTATGGGAGGCAGGGGGACTGAAGCTTTCTTT
CASSMGGRGTEAFF
>TRBJ1-5|TRBV15|.|TRBD1
TGTGCCTCCAGGAGACAGGGGAACACCGGGGGCGTTGGTCAGCCCCAACATTTT
CASRRQGNTGGVGQPQHF
>TRBJ2-1|TRBV20-1|.|.
TGCAGTGCCTATCTCGGGCATAACTCCTACAATGAGCAGTTCTTC
CSAYLGHNSYNEQFF
>TRBJ2-1|TRBV20-1|medium-sized|.
TGCAGTGTGGGGACCGAGCAGTTCTTC
CSVGTEQFF
>TRBJ2-1|TRBV3-1|.|TRBD2
TGTGCCAGCAGCTCCCGATTCGGGAGGGATTACAATGAGCAGTTCTTC
CASSSRFGRDYNEQFF
>TRBJ2-3|TRBV3-1|many|TRBD2
TGTGCCAGCAGCCCCCGACTAGCGGGAGGAGGCGATACGCAGTATTTT
CASSPRLAGGGDTQYF
>TRBJ2-2|TRBV10-3|.|TRBD1
TGTGCCATCAGCACCGGGACAGGGGTCACCGGGGAGCTGTCTTTT
CAISTGTGVTGELSF
>TRBJ1-6|TRBV6-5|.|TRBD1
TGTGCCAGCAGTGGAGACAGGGTGTCGAATTCACCCCTCCACTTT
CASSGDRVSNSPLHF
>TRBJ2-7|TRBV5-6|many|TRBD2
TGTGCCAGCAGTAATTTTCGGACTAGCGTCTCCTACGAGCAGTACTTC
CASSNFRTSVSYEQYF
>TRBJ1-2|TRBV3-1|many|.
TGTGCCAGCAGCCAAAAACCGGGACACCTTAACTATGGCTACACCTTC
CASSQKPGHLNYGYTF
>TRBJ2-1|TRBV4-1|many|.
TGCGCCAGCAGCAGTGGGACCTACAATGAGCAGTTCTTC
CASSSGTYNEQFF
>TRBJ2-3|TRBV10-1|.|TRBD2
TGCGCCACCAAGAGAAATAGCGGGAGCGCAGATACGCAGTATTTT
CATKRNSGSADTQYF
>TRBJ2-3|TRBV7-9|many|.
TGTGCCAGCAGCTTAGGGTTAGCGAGAGGCACAGATACGCAGTATTTT
CASSLGLARGTDTQYF
>TRBJ1-5|TRBV5-1|many|.
TGCGCCAGCAGCTTGGACTCCTATAGCAATCAGCCCCAGCATTTT
CASSLDSYSNQPQHF
>TRBJ1-3|TRBV4-3|.|.
TGCGTCAGCAGCTTACACAGGGTTTCTGGAAGCACCATATATTTT
CVSSLHRVSGSTIYF
>TRBJ1-2|TRBV11-2|many|TRBD1
TGTGCCAGCAGCTTCGACAGGGGTTCGGGCTACACCTTC
CASSFDRGSGYTF
>TRBJ2-7|TRBV20-1|medium-sized|TRBD2
TGCAGTGCCACCTCCGGGACTAGGTTAAGCGAGCAGTACTTC
CSATSGTRLSEQYF
>TRBJ2-7|TRBV4-3|many|TRBD2
TGCGCCAGCAGCCAAGTTCTTGGGACTAGCGGGGGTACCTACGAGCAGTACTTC
CASSQVLGTSGGTYEQYF
>TRBJ2-7|TRBV28|many|TRBD1
TGTGCCAGCAGTTTGGACAGGCGCTACGAGCAGTACTTC
CASSLDRRYEQYF
>TRBJ1-1|TRBV4-3|.|.
TGCGCCAGCAGCCCCGGAGGCCGTTGGGACACTGAAGCTTTCTTT
CASSPGGRWDTEAFF
>TRBJ2-7|TRBV20-1|many|TRBD2
TGCAGTGCTAGACGAAGGGGACTAGCGGGGGGCCAGGGTGGGGAGCAGTACTTC
CSARRRGLAGGQGGEQYF
>TRBJ2-3|TRBV7-2|many|.
TGTGCCAGCAGCTTCGGTGGGAGTGCAGATACGCAGTATTTT
CASSFGGSADTQYF